One and the same sample provided the 28 T cell receptor beta chains below, sequenced in a study of T cells in Graves' hyperthyroidism and ophthalmopathy. Template material for amplifying TCR beta CDR3 regions consisted of RNA transcripts. First-round RT-PCR targeting the TCR CDR3 was performed with the HTBI primer set. MiXCR, applied by TCRdb to the multiplex PCR reads, yields one record per CDR3 protein. The repertoire holds about 500,000 distinct CDR3 sequences, with approximately 49% as singletons. The sample taken for sequencing was peripheral blood or thyroid tissue (not recorded which). The receptors shown here come from an adult woman with Graves' disease, either hyperthyroidism or ophthalmopathy (not recorded which).

The chain links TRBV5-5 to TRBJ2-7, with D hard to call. This CDR3 contains 12 residues. V was cut by 2 bases and J by 2 bases, with 5 bases left in between. Germline V CDR1 and CDR2: SGHKS, YYEKEE (reference sequence). The DNA for the CDR3 is TGTGCCAGCAGCTTTTTCCCCTACGAGCAGTACTTC. It is translated as CASSFFPYEQYF.

The table lists this clonotype with a few counts. J is TRBJ1-2 and V is TRBV9; D uncertain. The CDR3 runs 14 residues. V was pared by 1 base and J by 5 bases, with 12 bases between. Germline V gene sequence: CDR1 SGDLS, CDR2 YYNGEE. As DNA, the CDR3 is TGTGCCAGCAGCGTACAAACGGGAGCGTATGGCTACACCTTC. Translated: CASSVQTGAYGYTF.

This clonotype appeared a few times. The chain couples TRBV7-6 to TRBJ1-6; D not resolved. Looked up from germline, CDR1 is SGHVS and CDR2 is FNYEAQ. V lost 1 base and J 6 bases, leaving 10 bases between the germline ends. There are 15 residues in the CDR3. The CDR3 DNA reads TGTGCCAGCAGCTTAGAGGGTAGCCCTAATTCACCCCTCCACTTT. Its protein is CASSLEGSPNSPLHF.

As concerns this clonotype: At one end the junction does not follow the germline gene, possibly because of a read error. The V gene is TRBV2, the J gene TRBJ1-3; D perhaps matches TRBD1 (6 bases). The CDR3 spans 13 residues. The germline CDR1 and CDR2 sequences are SNHLY and FYNNEI. This CDR3 is CASSEGRGNTIYF. In nucleotides, the CDR3 is TGTGCCAGCAGCGAAGGCAGGGGCAACACCATATATTTT.

The rearrangement joins TRBV11-2 to TRBJ1-4; D is possibly TRBD1 (6 bases). Germline V gene data show CDR1 as SGHAT and CDR2 as FQNNGV. The CDR3 is 12 residues long. V gave up 5 bases and J gave up 11 bases, with 12 bases separating them. In nucleotides, the CDR3 is TGTGCCAGCAGCACGAACAGGGAGAAACTGTTTTTT. It codes for CASSTNREKLFF.

This clonotype was recorded at least ten times. This chain links TRBV5-6 with TRBJ1-5; 7 nucleotides line up with TRBD1. Germline-derived CDR1 and CDR2 are SGHDT and YYEEEE. The CDR3 loop spans 14 amino acids. The J segment lost 6 bases and the V segment lost 0 bases, leaving 3 bases of the junction unmatched. The chain's CDR3 is CASSLVGQTQPQHF. The CDR3 nucleotides are TGTGCCAGCAGCTTGGTGGGACAGACTCAGCCCCAGCATTTT.

CDR3 nucleotides: TGTGCCATCAGAGGTGGCCCCTCTGGAAACACCATATATTTT. Translated, it gives CAIRGGPSGNTIYF. The rearrangement uses TRBV10-3 and TRBJ1-3, with D hard to call. V was clipped by 6 bases and J by 0 bases, with 9 bases between them. Germline lookup yields CDR1 ENHRY and CDR2 SYGVKD. CDR3 length equals 14 residues.

In its sample, this clonotype was seen many times. This chain joins TRBV5-1 and TRBJ1-1, with 7 positions matching TRBD1. The junction had 15 bases not matched to a gene; V was cut back by 3 bases and J by 4 bases. The V gene's germline CDR1 is SGHRS and CDR2 YFSETQ. The CDR3 is made up of 17 amino acids. The CDR3 region has the DNA TGCGCCAGCAGCTCTTACAGGGGAGGAAAACAAGGCACTGAAGCTTTCTTT. Translated, it gives CASSSYRGGKQGTEAFF.

V usage is TRBV10-3 and J usage is TRBJ1-3, with D unclear. The germline CDR1 and CDR2 sequences are ENHRY and SYGVKD. Trimming shortened V by 9 bases and J by 4 bases, and 13 bases separated the two germline ends. This CDR3 is 13 amino acids long. For the CDR3, the DNA is TGTGCCATAAGAGCCCTAGCGGGAAACACCATATATTTT. Translated: CAIRALAGNTIYF.

V and J are TRBV2 and TRBJ2-5, with TRBD2 as a possible D gene (5 bases). Trimming removed 6 bases from V and 7 bases from J, with 9 bases in between. This CDR3 region has 11 residues. The germline V gene encodes CDR1 SNHLY and CDR2 FYNNEI. The CDR3 region is CASREEATQYF. The CDR3 bases are TGTGCCAGCAGGGAGGAGGCGACCCAGTACTTC.

The chain joins TRBV29-1 to TRBJ2-7; the D gene is possibly TRBD1 (6 bases). Trimming removed 5 bases at V and 3 bases at J, with 8 bases between. The CDR3 is made up of 11 amino acids. The germline CDR1 and CDR2 sequences are SQVTM and ANQGSEA. DNA of the CDR3: TGCAGCGTTAAACAGGGCTACGAGCAGTACTTC. It yields the protein CSVKQGYEQYF.

This sequence joins TRBV10-3 and TRBJ2-7; TRBD2 matches at 8 bases. CDR1 ENHRY and CDR2 SYGVKD come from the germline V gene. This CDR3 region has 15 residues. Losses at the gene ends were 10 bases for V and 0 bases for J; bases not matched to a gene: 11. The CDR3 loop reads CASRREGGTSYEQYF. CDR3 nucleotide sequence: TGTGCCAGCCGCCGGGAGGGAGGAACCTCCTACGAGCAGTACTTC.

The chain combines TRBV2 with TRBJ2-5; D is possibly TRBD2 (6 bases). V was pared by 1 base and J by 1 base, with 10 bases between. Looked up from germline, CDR1 is SNHLY and CDR2 is FYNNEI. This CDR3 contains 15 residues. The CDR3 bases are TGTGCCAGCAGTGAAGTGGGACTGGCCCAAGAGACCCAGTACTTC. This sequence encodes CASSEVGLAQETQYF.

This clonotype was counted between two and nine times. J is TRBJ2-7 and V is TRBV29-1; D might be TRBD2 (6 bases). Looked up from germline, CDR1 is SQVTM and CDR2 is ANQGSEA. The CDR3 runs to 13 residues. With 8 bases removed from V and 0 bases from J, the gap between germline ends came to 14 bases. As DNA, the CDR3 is TGCAGCTTAGGAGGGTTGGGCTCCTACGAGCAGTACTTC. Protein: CSLGGLGSYEQYF.

J is TRBJ2-7 and V is TRBV7-2; possibly TRBD1 or TRBD2 for D (6 bases each). The ends were cut back, 6 bases at V and 1 base at J, with 16 bases in the middle. Germline assignment: CDR1 SGHTA and CDR2 FQGNSA. This CDR3 spans 15 amino acids. The CDR3 DNA follows: TGTGCCAGCAGACAATTGGGGGGCGCGTCCTACGAGCAGTACTTC. Translation: CASRQLGGASYEQYF.

This clonotype was counted ten times or more. The chain employs TRBV20-1 and TRBJ1-4; the D gene is possibly TRBD1 (6 bases). The germline CDR1 and CDR2 sequences are DFQATT and SNEGSKA (reference sequence). The ends were cut back, 3 bases at V and 8 bases at J, with 19 bases in the middle. The CDR3 totals 15 residues. The CDR3 nucleotides read TGCAGTGCTAGGAATCCCTCAGGGGTCGACGAAAAACTGTTTTTT. As protein: CSARNPSGVDEKLFF.

The chain employs TRBV2 and TRBJ1-4; 8 positions match TRBD1. Trimming removed 6 bases from V and 6 bases from J; junction bases left unmatched: 6. This CDR3 spans 14 amino acids. CDR1 is SNHLY and CDR2 is FYNNEI in the germline V gene. The chain's CDR3 is CASRSRDRHEKLFF. CDR3 DNA: TGTGCCAGCAGATCCCGGGACAGGCATGAAAAACTGTTTTTT.

This clonotype occurred many times. V usage is TRBV4-1 and J usage is TRBJ2-5; D unresolved. The germline V gene has CDR1 MGHRA and CDR2 YSYEKL. The ends were cut back, 1 base at V and 5 bases at J, with 17 bases in the middle. This CDR3 spans 16 amino acids. The CDR3 here is CASSQGVGVAVETQYF. The CDR3 coding sequence is TGCGCCAGCAGCCAAGGGGTTGGAGTGGCAGTGGAGACCCAGTACTTC.

Concerning this clonotype itself: A single base separates this from a much larger clone, so it may be a read error. J is TRBJ1-5 and V is TRBV7-2; D call uncertain. Trimming stripped 2 bases from V and 7 bases from J, with 12 bases between. CDR3 length: 14 residues. The germline V gene has CDR1 SGHTA and CDR2 FQGNSA. DNA for the CDR3: TGTGCCAGCAGCTTAAACTGGGTCGACCAGCCCCAGCATTTT. Its protein is CASSLNWVDQPQHF.

This clonotype has at least ten counts. The chain combines TRBV7-2 with TRBJ2-5; tentatively, D is TRBD2 (6 bases). V was shortened by 5 bases and J by 2 bases, with 18 bases between the two germline ends. This CDR3 comprises 16 residues. The germline CDR1 and CDR2 sequences are SGHTA and FQGNSA. The CDR3 here is CASSQGVAVIQETQYF. CDR3 bases: TGTGCCAGCAGCCAAGGAGTAGCGGTGATTCAAGAGACCCAGTACTTC.

The rearrangement links TRBV7-2 to TRBJ1-5; D is undetermined. Per germline, CDR1 SGHTA and CDR2 FQGNSA. V shed 6 bases and J shed 0 bases, with 12 bases lying between them. This CDR3 is 15 amino acids long. CDR3 protein: CASRGGRYSNQPQHF. DNA for the CDR3: TGTGCCAGCAGGGGCGGTCGATATAGCAATCAGCCCCAGCATTTT.

This clonotype was seen a handful of times. The genes are TRBV12-3 or TRBV12-4 and TRBJ1-3; D is perhaps TRBD1 (5 bases). This CDR3 has 15 amino acids. Trimming took off 6 bases at V and 4 bases at J, with 16 bases between the two ends. CDR3 in DNA: TGTGCCAGCAGCTATGCCCCGTGGGGCGGAAACACCATATATTTT. Its protein is CASSYAPWGGNTIYF.

Comment on this clonotype: One end of the junction fails to match germline, which may point to a read error. The V call is TRBV5-1, the J call TRBJ2-1; possible D gene TRBD1, 6 bases. The V gene's germline CDR1 is SGHRS and CDR2 YFSETQ. The CDR3 sequence is 15 residues long. The CDR3 region has the DNA TGCGCCAGCAGCTCCGGGGACAATAACTACAATAAGCAGTTCTTC. This translates into CASSSGDNNYNKQFF.

There are many counts of this clonotype. One junction end does not reproduce the germline sequence, and a read error may be involved. This sequence joins TRBV29-1 and TRBJ1-4; TRBD1 matches at 8 bases. This CDR3 region has 13 residues. In germline, CDR1 is SQVTM, CDR2 ANQGSEA. CDR3 sequence: CSVRTGTTEKLFF. The DNA for the CDR3 is TGCAGCGTGCGGACAGGGACTACTGAAAAACTGTTTTTT. The variable domain in full, completed from reference TRBV29-1 and TRBJ1-4, reads SAVISQKPSRDICQRGTSLTIQCQVDSQVTMMFWYRQQPGQSLTLIATANQGSEATYESGFVIDKFPISRPNLTFSTLTVSNMSPEDSSIYLCSVRTGTTEKLFFGSGTQLSVL.

The gene calls are TRBV9 and TRBJ1-2, with 7 nucleotides matching TRBD1. Unmatched junction bases numbered 6, after V lost 5 bases and J lost 11 bases. CDR1 SGDLS and CDR2 YYNGEE come from the germline V gene. This CDR3 is 11 amino acids long. CDR3 coding DNA: TGTGCCAGCAGAGACAAGACAGGGTACACCTTC. It translates to CASRDKTGYTF.

This clonotype has ten or more counts. The genes are TRBV10-3 and TRBJ1-5; D uncertain. V lost 0 bases and J 7 bases, leaving 10 bases between the germline ends. In germline, CDR1 is ENHRY, CDR2 SYGVKD. The CDR3 is 14 amino acids. The CDR3 coding sequence is TGTGCCATCAGTGAGTCAGGGTTGAGCCAGCCCCAGCATTTT. Its translation: CAISESGLSQPQHF.

This clonotype was recorded many times. This chain connects TRBV29-1 to TRBJ1-1; D gene ambiguous. Looked up from germline, CDR1 is SQVTM and CDR2 is ANQGSEA. This CDR3 comprises 15 residues. The V end lost 4 bases, the J end lost 0 bases, and 15 bases lay between the germline ends. The CDR3 DNA follows: TGCAGCGTTGCGGCGGGTTGGGGAATGAACACTGAAGCTTTCTTT. Its translation: CSVAAGWGMNTEAFF.

Ten or more counts support this clonotype. The chain is built from TRBV12-3 or TRBV12-4 and TRBJ1-5; D is unresolved. V lost 1 base, J lost 0 bases, and 7 bases lay in between. The CDR3 has 15 amino acids. CDR3 protein: CASSLGLNSNQPQHF. The CDR3 DNA follows: TGTGCCAGCAGTTTAGGGTTGAATAGCAATCAGCCCCAGCATTTT.